A selection of T cell receptor beta chains follows, all from one sample in a study of blood T cell repertoires in COVID-19. Measured with immunoSEQ multiplex PCR; TCRdb has only the in-frame clones, and not every one. Among 150,000 to 200,000 clones listed, roughly 83% were seen once. Sequencing input: PBMCs or T cells enriched from blood (not recorded which). The receptors originated from a woman aged 55-70 years who had recovered from COVID-19. Each CDR3 is given with its conserved first and last residue. Fields, in order: J gene, D gene, V gene, CDR3 protein. The D gene is left open where the match is weak.

>TRBJ2-2|.|TRBV19
CASTTGSTTGELFF
>TRBJ2-5|TRBD2|TRBV5-4
CASSLRGGLETQYF
>TRBJ1-2|TRBD1|TRBV7-8
CASGGQDSNYGYTF
>TRBJ1-2|TRBD1|TRBV5-5
CASSRQVVPQGVYGYTF
>TRBJ2-2|.|TRBV18
CASSLSRGELFF
>TRBJ2-7|.|TRBV5-1
CASSFGQGGEQYF
>TRBJ1-4|TRBD1|TRBV11-3
CASSLVGTGSEKLFF
>TRBJ2-1|.|TRBV7-3
CASSLPFLTGRDEQFF
>TRBJ2-3|.|TRBV19
CASSPQRSTDTQYF
>TRBJ1-1|TRBD1|TRBV7-4
CASKAGFPGQGLGTEAFF
>TRBJ2-5|.|TRBV11-3
CASSPTGKGTQYF
>TRBJ2-7|.|TRBV18
CASSPSGGYPQYF
>TRBJ2-3|.|TRBV14
CASGRSGVRDTQYF
>TRBJ2-1|TRBD2|TRBV5-1
CASSLGLAGGLDEQFF
>TRBJ1-6|.|TRBV21-1
CASGRTTGLSSYNSPLHF
>TRBJ1-4|.|TRBV19
CASSLFREGGEKLFF
>TRBJ2-1|TRBD2|TRBV4-1
CASSQDWGAGGINEQFF